The 3 T cell receptor beta chains listed next were all sequenced from one sample in a study of OX40 agonist ivuxolimab in advanced cancers. Generated by immunoSEQ multiplex PCR, the TCRdb table keeps only in-frame clones and is missing some. This sample has tens of thousands of clones, with around 86% found just once. Sequencing used CD4+ or CD8+ T cells sorted from blood, obtained in a trial of the OX40 agonist ivuxolimab. Every receptor here comes from an adult with an advanced solid tumor such as melanoma, head and neck, liver or kidney cancer.

This sequence joins TRBV6-6 and TRBJ1-2; 7 bases are shared with TRBD1. V lost 6 bases to trimming and J lost 4 bases; unmatched junction nucleotides: 8. The germline V gene encodes CDR1 MNHNY and CDR2 SVGAGI (reference sequence). The CDR3 consists of 14 residues. CDR3 loop: CASRTTGSPYGYTF. The DNA of the CDR3 is TGTGCCAGCAGGACGACAGGGAGCCCCTATGGCTACACCTTC.

This rearrangement joins TRBV7-9 to TRBJ2-1, with D maybe TRBD2 (6 bases). Germline V CDR1 and CDR2: SEHNR, FQNEAQ (reference sequence). The CDR3 sequence is 15 residues long. The germline V and J ends were trimmed by 1 base and 9 bases, with 16 bases remaining between them. CDR3 loop: CASSLGGTSLAEQFF. The DNA for the CDR3 is TGTGCCAGCAGCTTAGGCGGGACTTCCCTGGCTGAGCAGTTCTTC.

This clone has just one count. The chain employs TRBV5-6 and TRBJ1-2; perhaps TRBD1 as D (6 bases). CDR1 and CDR2 from the germline V gene are SGHDT and YYEEEE. V was pared by 3 bases and J by 3 bases, with 18 bases between. The CDR3 runs 16 residues. The CDR3 nucleotides read TGTGCCAGCAGCTCCCCGATAGGGACATATTACTATGGCTACACCTTC. Protein product: CASSSPIGTYYYGYTF.